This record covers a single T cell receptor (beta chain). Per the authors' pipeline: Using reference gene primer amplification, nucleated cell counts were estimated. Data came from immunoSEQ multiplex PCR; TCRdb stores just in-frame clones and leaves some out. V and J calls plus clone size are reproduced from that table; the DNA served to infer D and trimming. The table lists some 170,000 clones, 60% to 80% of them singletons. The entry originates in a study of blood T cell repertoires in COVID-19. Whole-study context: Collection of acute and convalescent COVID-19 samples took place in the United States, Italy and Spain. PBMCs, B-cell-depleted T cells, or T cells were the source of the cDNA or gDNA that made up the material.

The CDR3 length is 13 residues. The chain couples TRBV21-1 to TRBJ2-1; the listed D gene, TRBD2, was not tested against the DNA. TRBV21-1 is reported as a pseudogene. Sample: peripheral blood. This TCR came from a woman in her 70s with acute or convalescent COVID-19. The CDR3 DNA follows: TGTGCCAGCAGCAAAGAGGAGAGCGCTAAGCAGTTCTTC. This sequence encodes CASSKEESAKQFF.